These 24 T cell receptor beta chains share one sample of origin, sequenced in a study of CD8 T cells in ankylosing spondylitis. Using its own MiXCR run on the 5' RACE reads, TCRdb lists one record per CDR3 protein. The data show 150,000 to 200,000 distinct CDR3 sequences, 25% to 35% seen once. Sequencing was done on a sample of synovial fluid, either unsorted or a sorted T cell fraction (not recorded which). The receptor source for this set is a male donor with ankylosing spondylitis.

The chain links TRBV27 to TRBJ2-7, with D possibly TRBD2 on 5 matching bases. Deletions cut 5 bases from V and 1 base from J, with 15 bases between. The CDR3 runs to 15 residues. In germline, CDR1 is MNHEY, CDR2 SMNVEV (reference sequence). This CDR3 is CASSNDKRKSYEQYF. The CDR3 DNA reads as TGTGCCAGCAGTAATGACAAGCGGAAATCCTACGAGCAGTACTTC.

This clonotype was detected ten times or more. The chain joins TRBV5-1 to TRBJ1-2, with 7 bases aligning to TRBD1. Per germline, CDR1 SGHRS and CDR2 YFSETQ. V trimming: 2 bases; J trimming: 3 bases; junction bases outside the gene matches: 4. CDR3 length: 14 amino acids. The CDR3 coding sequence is TGCGCCAGCAGCTTCAGGGGGGACGACTATGGCTACACCTTC. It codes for CASSFRGDDYGYTF.

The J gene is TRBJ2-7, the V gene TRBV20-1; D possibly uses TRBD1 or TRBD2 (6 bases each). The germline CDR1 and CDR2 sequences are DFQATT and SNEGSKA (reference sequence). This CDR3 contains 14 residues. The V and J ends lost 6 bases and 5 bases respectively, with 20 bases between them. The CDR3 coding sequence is TGCAGTGCCCTAGGAGGGGGGCGGAAGAACGAGCAGTACTTC. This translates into CSALGGGRKNEQYF.

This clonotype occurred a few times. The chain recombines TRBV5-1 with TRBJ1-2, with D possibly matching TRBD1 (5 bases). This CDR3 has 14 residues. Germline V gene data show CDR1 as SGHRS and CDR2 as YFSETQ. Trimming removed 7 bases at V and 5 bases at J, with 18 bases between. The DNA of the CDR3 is TGCGCCAGCCACTCCGGCGACAGACTTTATGGCTACACCTTC. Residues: CASHSGDRLYGYTF.

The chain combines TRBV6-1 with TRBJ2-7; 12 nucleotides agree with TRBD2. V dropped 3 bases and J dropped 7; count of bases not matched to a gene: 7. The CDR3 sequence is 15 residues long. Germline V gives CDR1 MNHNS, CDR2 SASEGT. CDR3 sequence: CASSDGGLAGLEQYF. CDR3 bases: TGTGCCAGCAGTGACGGGGGACTAGCGGGTCTGGAGCAGTACTTC.

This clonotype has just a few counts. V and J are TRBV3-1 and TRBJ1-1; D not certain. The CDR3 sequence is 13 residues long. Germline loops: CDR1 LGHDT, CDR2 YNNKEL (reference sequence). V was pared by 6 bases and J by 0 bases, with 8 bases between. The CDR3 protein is CASRVGVNTEAFF. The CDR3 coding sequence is TGTGCCAGCAGGGTCGGGGTGAACACTGAAGCTTTCTTT.

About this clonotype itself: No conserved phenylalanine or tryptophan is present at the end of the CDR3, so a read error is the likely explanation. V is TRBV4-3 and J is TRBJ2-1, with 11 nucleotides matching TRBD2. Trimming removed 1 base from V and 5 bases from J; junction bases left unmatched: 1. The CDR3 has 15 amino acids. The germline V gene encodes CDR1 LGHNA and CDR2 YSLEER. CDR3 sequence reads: CASSQGGLADNEQFI. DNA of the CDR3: TGCGCCAGCAGCCAAGGGGGACTAGCGGACAATGAGCAGTTCATC.

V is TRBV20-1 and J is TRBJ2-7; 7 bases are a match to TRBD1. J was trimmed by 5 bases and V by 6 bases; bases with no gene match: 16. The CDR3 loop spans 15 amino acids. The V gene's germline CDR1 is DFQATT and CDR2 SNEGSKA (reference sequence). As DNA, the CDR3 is TGCAGTGCCACCGCCCCGACAGGGAAGTATGACGAGCAGTACTTC. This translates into CSATAPTGKYDEQYF.

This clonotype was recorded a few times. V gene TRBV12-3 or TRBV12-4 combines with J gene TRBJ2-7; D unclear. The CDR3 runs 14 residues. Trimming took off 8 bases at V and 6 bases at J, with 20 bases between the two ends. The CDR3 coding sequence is TGTGCCAGCTCCACGGGCAGGTGGGGTTCCGAGCAGTACTTC. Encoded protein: CASSTGRWGSEQYF.

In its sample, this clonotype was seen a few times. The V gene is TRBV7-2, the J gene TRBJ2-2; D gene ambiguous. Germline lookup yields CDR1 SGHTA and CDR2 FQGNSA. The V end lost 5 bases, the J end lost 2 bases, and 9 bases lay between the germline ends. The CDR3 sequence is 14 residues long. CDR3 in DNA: TGTGCCAGCAGCCGTGGACCCAACACCGGGGAGCTGTTTTTT. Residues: CASSRGPNTGELFF.

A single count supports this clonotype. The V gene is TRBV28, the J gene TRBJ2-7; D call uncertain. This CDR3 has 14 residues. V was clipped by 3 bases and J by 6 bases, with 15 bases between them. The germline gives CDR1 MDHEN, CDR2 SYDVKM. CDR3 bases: TGTGCCAGCAGTTTTGGTCCCCTTTCTGGCGAGCAGTACTTC. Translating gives CASSFGPLSGEQYF.

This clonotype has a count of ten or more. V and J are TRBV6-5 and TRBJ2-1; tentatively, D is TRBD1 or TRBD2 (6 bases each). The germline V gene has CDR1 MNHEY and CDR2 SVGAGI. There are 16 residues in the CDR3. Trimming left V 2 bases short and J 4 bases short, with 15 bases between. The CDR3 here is CASSYGSGAGYNEQFF. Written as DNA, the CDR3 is TGTGCCAGCAGTTACGGGTCGGGGGCTGGGTACAATGAGCAGTTCTTC.

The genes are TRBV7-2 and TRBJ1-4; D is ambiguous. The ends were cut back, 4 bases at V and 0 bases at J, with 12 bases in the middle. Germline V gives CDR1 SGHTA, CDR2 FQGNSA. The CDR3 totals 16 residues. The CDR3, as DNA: TGTGCCAGCAGCTCAGACCGACGGGCAACTAATGAAAAACTGTTTTTT. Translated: CASSSDRRATNEKLFF.

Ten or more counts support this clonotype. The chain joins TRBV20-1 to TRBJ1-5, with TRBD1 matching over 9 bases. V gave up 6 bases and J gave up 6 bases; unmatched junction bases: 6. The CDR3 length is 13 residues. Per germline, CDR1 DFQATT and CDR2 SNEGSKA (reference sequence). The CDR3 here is CSASNRGLQPQHF. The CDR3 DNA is TGCAGTGCCAGTAACAGGGGGCTTCAGCCCCAGCATTTT.

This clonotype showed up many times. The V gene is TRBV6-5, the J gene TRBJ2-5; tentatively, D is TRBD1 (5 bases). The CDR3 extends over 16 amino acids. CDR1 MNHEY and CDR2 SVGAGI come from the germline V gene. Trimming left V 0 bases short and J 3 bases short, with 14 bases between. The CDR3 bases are TGTGCCAGCAGTTACTCGTTTAGGACAACAGAAGAGACCCAGTACTTC. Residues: CASSYSFRTTEETQYF.

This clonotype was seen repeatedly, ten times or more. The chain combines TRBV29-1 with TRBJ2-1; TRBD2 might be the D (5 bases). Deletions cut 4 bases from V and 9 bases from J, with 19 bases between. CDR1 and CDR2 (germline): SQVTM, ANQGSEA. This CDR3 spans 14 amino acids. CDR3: CSVGRATTNGEQFF. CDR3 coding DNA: TGCAGCGTTGGGCGGGCTACAACCAATGGTGAGCAGTTCTTC.

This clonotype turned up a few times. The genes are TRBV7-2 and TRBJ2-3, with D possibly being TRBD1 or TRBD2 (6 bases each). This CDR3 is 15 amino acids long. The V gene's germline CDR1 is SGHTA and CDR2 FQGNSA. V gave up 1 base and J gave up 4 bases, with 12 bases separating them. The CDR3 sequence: CASSLGGDIADTQYF. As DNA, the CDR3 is TGTGCCAGCAGCTTAGGGGGGGACATCGCAGATACGCAGTATTTT.

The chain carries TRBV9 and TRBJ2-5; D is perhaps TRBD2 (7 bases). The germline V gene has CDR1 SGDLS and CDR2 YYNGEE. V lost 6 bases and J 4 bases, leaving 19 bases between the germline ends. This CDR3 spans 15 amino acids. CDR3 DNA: TGTGCCAGCAACCCTTCGGGGGGCCTGGGAGAGACCCAGTACTTC. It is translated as CASNPSGGLGETQYF.

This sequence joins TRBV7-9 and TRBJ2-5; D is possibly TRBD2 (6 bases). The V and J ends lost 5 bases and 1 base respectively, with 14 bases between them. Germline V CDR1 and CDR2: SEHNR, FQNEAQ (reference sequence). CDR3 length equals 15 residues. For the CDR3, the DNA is TGTGCCAGCAGCCCCCGCAGGCGGGGCCAAGAGACCCAGTACTTC. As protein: CASSPRRRGQETQYF. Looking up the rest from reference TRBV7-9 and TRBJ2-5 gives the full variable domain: DTGVSQNPRHKITKRGQNVTFRCDPISEHNRLYWYRQTLGQGPEFLTYFQNEAQLEKSRLLSDRFSAERPKGSFSTLEIQRTEQGDSAMYLCASSPRRRGQETQYFGPGTRLLVL.

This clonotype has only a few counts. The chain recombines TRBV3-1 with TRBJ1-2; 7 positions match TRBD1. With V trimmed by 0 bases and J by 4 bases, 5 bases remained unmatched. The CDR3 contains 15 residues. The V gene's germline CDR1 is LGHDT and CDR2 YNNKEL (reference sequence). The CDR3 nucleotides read TGTGCCAGCAGCCAAGACAGGGGGAGAGGCTATGGCTACACCTTC. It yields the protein CASSQDRGRGYGYTF.

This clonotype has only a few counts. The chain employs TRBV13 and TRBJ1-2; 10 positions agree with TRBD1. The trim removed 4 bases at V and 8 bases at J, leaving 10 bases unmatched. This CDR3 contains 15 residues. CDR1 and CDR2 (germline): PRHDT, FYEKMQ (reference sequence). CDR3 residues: CASSSRDRGLQGYTF. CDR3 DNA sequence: TGTGCCAGCAGCTCCCGGGACAGGGGCCTTCAGGGCTACACCTTC.

The CDR3 DNA reads TGCAGTGCTAGAGACAGGAATAGCAATCAGCCCCAGCATTTT. Protein: CSARDRNSNQPQHF. The chain is built from TRBV20-1 and TRBJ1-5; D unresolved. V lost 0 bases and J lost 0, with 6 bases in between. This CDR3 has 14 residues. CDR1 DFQATT and CDR2 SNEGSKA come from the germline V gene (reference sequence).

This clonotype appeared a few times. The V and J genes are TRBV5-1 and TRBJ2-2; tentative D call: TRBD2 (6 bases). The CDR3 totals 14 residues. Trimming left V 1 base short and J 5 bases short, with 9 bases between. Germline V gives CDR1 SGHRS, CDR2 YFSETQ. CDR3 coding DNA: TGCGCCAGCAGCTTGTTGGCGGGGACCGGGGAGCTGTTTTTT. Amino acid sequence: CASSLLAGTGELFF.

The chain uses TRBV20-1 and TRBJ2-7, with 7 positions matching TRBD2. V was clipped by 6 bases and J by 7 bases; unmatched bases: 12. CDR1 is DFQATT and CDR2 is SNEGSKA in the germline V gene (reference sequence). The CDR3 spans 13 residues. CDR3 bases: TGCAGTGCCCCCGGGACTACCTCCGTAGAGCAGTACTTC. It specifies CSAPGTTSVEQYF.